This T cell receptor (beta chain) emerged from a study of blood T cells in healthy people across ages. Study-level findings and limits: In older individuals, TCR beta diversity per million T cells was lower, falling roughly linearly with age.

Together with a sample-barcoded 5' primer, a J-beta primer mix was included in a second PCR lasting roughly 6 to 12 cycles. Every single cDNA molecule received a tag from a template-switch adaptor with 12 random nucleotides. TCRdb reprocessed the 5' RACE reads with MiXCR, giving one entry per CDR3 protein. The sample holds about 670,000 distinct CDR3 sequences, roughly half seen once. Each sample used at least 7 million PBMCs. Looked up from germline, CDR1 is LGHDT and CDR2 is YNNKEL (reference sequence). The CDR3 loop spans 16 amino acids. About this clonotype: The antigen remains undetermined. One end of the junction does not line up with germline, which may come from a read error.

V and J are TRBV3-1 and TRBJ2-5, with 14 bases fitting TRBD2. The clonotype was recovered from a woman at least 80 years old in good health. The sample was blood. CDR3 DNA sequence: TGTGCCAGCGGCCAGACTAGCGGGAGGGGCCAAGAGACCCAGTACTTC. Encoded protein: CASGQTSGRGQETQYF.